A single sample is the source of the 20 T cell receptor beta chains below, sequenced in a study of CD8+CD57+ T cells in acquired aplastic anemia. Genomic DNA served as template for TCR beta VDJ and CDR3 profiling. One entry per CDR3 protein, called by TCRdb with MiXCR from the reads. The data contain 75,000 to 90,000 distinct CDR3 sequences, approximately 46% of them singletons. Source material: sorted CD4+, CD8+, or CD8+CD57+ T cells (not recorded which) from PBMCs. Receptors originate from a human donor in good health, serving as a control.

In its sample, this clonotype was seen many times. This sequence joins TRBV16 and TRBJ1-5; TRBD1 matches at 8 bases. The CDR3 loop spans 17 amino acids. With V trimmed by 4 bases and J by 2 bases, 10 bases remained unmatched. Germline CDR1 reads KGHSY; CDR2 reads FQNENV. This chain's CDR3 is CASSRTPGGVGNQPQHF. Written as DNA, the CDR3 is TGTGCCAGCAGCCGAACGCCAGGGGGCGTTGGCAATCAGCCCCAGCATTTT.

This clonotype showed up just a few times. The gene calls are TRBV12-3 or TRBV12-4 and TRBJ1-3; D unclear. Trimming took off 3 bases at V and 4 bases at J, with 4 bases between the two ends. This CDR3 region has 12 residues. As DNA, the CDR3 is TGTGCCAGCAGTTTTCCAGGAAACACCATATATTTT. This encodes CASSFPGNTIYF.

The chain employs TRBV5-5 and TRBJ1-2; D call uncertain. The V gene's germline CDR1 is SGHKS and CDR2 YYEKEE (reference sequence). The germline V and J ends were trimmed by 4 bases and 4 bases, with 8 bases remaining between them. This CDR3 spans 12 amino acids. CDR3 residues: CASSRSSYGYTF. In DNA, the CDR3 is TGTGCCAGCAGCCGCTCGAGCTATGGCTACACCTTC.

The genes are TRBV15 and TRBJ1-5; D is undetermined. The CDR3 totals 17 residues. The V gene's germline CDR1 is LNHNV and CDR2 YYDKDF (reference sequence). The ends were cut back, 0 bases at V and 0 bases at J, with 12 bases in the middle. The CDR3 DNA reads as TGTGCCACCAGCAGAGAGCGGGCCGGAAGTAGCAATCAGCCCCAGCATTTT. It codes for CATSRERAGSSNQPQHF.

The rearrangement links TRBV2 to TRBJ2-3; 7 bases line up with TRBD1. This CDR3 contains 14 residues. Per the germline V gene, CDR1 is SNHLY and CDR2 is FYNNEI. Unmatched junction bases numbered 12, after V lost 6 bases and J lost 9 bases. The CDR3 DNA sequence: TGTGCCAGCAGCTCGAGAGGACAGGATGAAACGCAGTATTTT. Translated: CASSSRGQDETQYF.

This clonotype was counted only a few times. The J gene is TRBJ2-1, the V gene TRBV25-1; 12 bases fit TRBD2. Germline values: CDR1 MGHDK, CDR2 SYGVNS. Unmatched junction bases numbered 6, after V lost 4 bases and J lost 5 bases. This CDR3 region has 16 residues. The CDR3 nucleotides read TGTGCCAGCAGTGCCCTAGCGGGGGGGTTAAACAATGAGCAGTTCTTC. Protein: CASSALAGGLNNEQFF.

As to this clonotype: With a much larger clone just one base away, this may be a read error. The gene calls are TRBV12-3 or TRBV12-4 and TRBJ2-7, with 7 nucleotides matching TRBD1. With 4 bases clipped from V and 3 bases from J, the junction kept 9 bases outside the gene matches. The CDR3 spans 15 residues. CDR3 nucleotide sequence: TGTGCCAGCAGTTCAGGAAGGACAGGCCGCTACGAGCAGTACTTC. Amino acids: CASSSGRTGRYEQYF.

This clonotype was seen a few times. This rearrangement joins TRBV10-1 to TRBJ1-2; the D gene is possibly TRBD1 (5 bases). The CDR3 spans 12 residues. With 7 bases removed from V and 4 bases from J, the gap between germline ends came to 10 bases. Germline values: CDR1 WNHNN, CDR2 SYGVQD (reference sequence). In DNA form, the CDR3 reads TGCGCCAGCATGAAAGACAGCTATGGCTACACCTTC. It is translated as CASMKDSYGYTF.

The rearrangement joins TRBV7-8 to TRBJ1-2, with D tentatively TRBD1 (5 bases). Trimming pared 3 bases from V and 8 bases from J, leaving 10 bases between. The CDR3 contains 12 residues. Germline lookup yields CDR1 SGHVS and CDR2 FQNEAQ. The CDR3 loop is CASSFPGLGYTF. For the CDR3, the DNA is TGTGCCAGCAGCTTTCCAGGGTTGGGCTACACCTTC.

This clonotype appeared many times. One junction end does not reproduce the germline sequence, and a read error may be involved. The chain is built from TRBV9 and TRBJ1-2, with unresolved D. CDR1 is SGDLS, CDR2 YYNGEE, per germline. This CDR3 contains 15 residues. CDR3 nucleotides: TGTGCCAGCAGCGCAACGCCCAGCCCGCAGGCGGTAATAGGCTTC. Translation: CASSATPSPQAVIGF.

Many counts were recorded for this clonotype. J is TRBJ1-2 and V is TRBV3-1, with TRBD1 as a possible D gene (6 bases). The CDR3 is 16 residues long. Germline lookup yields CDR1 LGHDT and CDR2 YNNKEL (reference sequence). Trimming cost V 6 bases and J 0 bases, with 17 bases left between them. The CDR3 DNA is TGTGCCAGCAGGGGAGCCAGGGGACAACCTAACTATGGCTACACCTTC. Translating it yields CASRGARGQPNYGYTF.

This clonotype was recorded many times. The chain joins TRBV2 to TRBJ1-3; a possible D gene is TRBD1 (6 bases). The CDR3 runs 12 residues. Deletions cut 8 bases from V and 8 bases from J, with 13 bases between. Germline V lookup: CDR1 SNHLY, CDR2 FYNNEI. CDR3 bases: TGTGCCAGCGGAACAGGGCTAGACACCATATATTTT. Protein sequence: CASGTGLDTIYF.

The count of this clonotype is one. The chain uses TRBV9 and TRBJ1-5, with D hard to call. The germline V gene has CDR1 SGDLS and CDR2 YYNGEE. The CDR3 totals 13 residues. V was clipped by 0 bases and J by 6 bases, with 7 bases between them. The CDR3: CASSVDLTQPQHF. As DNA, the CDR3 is TGTGCCAGCAGCGTAGACTTGACTCAGCCCCAGCATTTT.

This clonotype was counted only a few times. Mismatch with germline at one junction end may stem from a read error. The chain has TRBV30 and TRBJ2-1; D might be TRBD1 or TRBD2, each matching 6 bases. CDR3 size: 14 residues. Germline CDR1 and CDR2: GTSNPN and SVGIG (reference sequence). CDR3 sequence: CAWSGGASHNEQFF. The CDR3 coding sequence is TGTGCCTGGAGTGGGGGGGCCTCCCACAATGAGCAGTTCTTC.

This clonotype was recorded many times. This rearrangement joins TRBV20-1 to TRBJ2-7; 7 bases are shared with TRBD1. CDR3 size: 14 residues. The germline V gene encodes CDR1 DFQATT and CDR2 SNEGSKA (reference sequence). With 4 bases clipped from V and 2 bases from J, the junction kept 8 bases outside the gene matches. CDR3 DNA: TGCAGTGCTAAAAGACAGGGTTGGCCCTACGAGCAGTACTTC. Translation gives CSAKRQGWPYEQYF.

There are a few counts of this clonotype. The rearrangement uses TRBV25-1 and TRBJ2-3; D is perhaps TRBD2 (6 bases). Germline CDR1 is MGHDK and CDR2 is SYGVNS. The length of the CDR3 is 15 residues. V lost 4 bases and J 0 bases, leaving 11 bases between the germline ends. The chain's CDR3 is CASSALASSTDTQYF. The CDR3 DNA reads TGTGCCAGCAGTGCCCTAGCGTCTAGCACAGATACGCAGTATTTT.

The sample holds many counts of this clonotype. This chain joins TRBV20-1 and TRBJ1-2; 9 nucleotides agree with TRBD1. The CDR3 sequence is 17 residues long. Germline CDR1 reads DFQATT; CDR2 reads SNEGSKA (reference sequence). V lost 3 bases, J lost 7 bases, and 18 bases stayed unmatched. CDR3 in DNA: TGCAGTGCTAGGCCACCGGGACAGGGCATTTATCCTGTTGGCTACACCTTC. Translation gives CSARPPGQGIYPVGYTF.

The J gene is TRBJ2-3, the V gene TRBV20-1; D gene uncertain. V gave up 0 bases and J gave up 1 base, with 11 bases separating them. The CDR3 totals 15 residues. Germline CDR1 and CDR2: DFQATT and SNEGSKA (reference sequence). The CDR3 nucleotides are TGCAGTGCTAGAGATATCAGGACGGGCACAGATACGCAGTATTTT. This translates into CSARDIRTGTDTQYF.

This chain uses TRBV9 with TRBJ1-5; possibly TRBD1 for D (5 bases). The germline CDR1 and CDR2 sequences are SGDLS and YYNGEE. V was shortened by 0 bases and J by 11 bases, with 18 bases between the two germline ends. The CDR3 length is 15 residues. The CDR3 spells CASSVGGGGAEAQHF. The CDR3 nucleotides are TGTGCCAGCAGCGTAGGGGGAGGAGGGGCTGAGGCCCAGCATTTT.

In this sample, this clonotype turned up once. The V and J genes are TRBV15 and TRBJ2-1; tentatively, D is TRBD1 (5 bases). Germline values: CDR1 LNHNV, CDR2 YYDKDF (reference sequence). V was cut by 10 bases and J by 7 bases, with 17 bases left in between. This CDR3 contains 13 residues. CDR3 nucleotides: TGTGCCAGCAAAGGGGCGAGCCTTAATGAGCAGTTCTTC. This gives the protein CASKGASLNEQFF.